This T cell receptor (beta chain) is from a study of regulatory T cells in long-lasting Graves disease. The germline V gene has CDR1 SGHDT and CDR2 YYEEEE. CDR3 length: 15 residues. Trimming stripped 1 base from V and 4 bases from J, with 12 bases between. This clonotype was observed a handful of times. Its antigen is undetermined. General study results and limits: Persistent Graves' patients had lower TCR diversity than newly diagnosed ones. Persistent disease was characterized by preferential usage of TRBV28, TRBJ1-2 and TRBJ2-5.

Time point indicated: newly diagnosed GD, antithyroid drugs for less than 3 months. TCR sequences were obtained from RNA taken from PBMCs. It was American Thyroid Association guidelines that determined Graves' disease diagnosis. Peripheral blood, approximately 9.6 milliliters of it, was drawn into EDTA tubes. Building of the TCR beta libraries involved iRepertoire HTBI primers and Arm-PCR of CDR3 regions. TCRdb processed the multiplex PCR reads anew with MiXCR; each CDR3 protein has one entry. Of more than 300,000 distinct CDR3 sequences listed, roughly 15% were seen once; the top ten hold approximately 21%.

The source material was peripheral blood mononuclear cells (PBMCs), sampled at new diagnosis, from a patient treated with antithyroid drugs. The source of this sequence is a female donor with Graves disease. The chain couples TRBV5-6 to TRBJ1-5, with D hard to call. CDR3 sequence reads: CASSLMSQRNQPQHF. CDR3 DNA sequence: TGTGCCAGCAGCTTGATGTCCCAAAGGAATCAGCCCCAGCATTTT.